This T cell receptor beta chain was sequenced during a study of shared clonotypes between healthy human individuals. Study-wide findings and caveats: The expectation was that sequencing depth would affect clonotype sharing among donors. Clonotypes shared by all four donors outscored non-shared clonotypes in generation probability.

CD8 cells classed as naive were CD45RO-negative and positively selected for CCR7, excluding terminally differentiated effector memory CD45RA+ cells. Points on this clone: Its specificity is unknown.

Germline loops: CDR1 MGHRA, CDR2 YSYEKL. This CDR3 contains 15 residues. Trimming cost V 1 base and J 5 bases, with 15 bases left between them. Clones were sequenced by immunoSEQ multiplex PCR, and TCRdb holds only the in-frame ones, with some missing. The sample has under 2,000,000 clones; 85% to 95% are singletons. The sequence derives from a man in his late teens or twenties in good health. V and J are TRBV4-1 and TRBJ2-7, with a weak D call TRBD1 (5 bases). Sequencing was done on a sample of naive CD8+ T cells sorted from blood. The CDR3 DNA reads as TGCGCCAGCAGCCAAGGTCAAGGGGCGCCTGACGAGCAGTACTTC. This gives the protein CASSQGQGAPDEQYF.